This T cell receptor beta chain is from a study of cytotoxic CD8 clonotypes in ibrutinib-treated CLL. The assay was immunoSEQ multiplex PCR, and TCRdb's table has in-frame clones only and misses some. The sample lists some 130,000 clones; around 93% were seen once. Germline V gene lookup returns CDR1 SNHLY and CDR2 FYNNEI. This CDR3 is 14 amino acids long. Trimming at V came to 7 bases and at J to 4 bases, leaving 9 bases not matched to a gene. This clone was picked up one time. The source of this sequence is a human donor with chronic lymphocytic leukemia. The input for sequencing was PBMCs, taken after 12 months of ibrutinib treatment. This rearrangement joins TRBV2 to TRBJ2-5, with 7 bases that match TRBD2. DNA for the CDR3: TGTGCCAGCACCGAGGGTCTAGCGGTAGAGACCCAGTACTTC. This gives the protein CASTEGLAVETQYF.